This TCR beta chain was identified in a study of blood T cells in healthy people across ages. Study context: The template switching approach captured approximately one barcoded beta molecule for every two T cells. Study results and limitations: Per million T cells, TCR beta diversity dropped roughly linearly as age increased.

The CDR3 loop spans 13 amino acids. V lost 4 bases and J lost 5, with 8 bases in between. Germline assignment: CDR1 SGHTA and CDR2 FQGNSA. Each sample used at least 6.5 million PBMCs. For the second PCR, which ran for about 7 to 11 cycles, a sample-barcoded 5' primer and a J-beta primer mix were used. All samples gave at least 2.5 million CDR3-containing paired-end reads. TCRdb fed the 5' RACE reads into MiXCR, producing one record per CDR3 protein. The sample includes approximately 810,000 distinct CDR3 sequences, about 30% of them seen just once. With regard to this clonotype: Its antigen is unidentified.

The sequence was collected from a woman over 75 in good health. The chain recombines TRBV7-2 with TRBJ1-4; D ambiguous. Sequencing was done on a sample of blood. The CDR3 DNA sequence: TGTGCCAGCAGCTATCGAGAAAATGAAAAACTGTTTTTT. It yields the protein CASSYRENEKLFF.